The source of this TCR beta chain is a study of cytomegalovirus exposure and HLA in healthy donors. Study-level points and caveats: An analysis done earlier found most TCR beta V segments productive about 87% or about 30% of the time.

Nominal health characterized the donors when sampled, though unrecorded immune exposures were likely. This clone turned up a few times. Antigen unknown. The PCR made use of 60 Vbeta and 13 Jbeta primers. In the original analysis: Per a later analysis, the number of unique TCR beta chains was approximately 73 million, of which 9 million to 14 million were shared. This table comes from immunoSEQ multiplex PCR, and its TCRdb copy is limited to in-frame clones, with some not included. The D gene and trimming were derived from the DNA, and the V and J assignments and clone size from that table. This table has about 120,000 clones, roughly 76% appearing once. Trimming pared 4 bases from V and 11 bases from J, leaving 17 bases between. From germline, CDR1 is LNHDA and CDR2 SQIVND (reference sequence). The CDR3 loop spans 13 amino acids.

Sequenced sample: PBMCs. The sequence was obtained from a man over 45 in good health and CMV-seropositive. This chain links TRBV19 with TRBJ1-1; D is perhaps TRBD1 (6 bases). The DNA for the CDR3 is TGTGCCAGTAGTAAACAGGGTTTGGGTCGCGCTTTCTTT. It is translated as CASSKQGLGRAFF.